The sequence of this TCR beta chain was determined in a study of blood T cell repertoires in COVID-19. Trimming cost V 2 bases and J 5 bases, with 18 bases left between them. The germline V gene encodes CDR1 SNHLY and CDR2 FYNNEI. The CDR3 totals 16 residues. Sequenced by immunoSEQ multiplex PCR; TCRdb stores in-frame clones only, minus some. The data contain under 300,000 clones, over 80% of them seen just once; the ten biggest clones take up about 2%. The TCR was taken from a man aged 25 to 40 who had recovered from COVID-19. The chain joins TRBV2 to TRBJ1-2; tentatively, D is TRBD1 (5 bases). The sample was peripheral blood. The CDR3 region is CASSEYRGRVSYGYTF. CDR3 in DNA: TGTGCCAGCAGTGAATATAGGGGCCGGGTGTCTTATGGCTACACCTTC.